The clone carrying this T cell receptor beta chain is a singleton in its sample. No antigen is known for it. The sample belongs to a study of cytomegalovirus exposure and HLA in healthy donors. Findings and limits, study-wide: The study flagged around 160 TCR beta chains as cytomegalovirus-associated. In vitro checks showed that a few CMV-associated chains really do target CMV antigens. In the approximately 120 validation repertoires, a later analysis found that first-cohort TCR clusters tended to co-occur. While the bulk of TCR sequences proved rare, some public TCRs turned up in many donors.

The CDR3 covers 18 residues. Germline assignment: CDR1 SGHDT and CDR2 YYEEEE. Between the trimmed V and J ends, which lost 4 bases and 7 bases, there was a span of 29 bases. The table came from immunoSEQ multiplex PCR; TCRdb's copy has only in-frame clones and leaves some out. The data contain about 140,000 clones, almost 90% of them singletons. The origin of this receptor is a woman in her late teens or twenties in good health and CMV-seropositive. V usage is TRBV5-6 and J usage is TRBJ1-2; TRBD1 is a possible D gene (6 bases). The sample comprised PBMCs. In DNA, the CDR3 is TGTGCCAGCAGCGCAGTGGTGGCAGGGGAAGTGGGGGAGACTGGCTACACCTTC. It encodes CASSAVVAGEVGETGYTF.